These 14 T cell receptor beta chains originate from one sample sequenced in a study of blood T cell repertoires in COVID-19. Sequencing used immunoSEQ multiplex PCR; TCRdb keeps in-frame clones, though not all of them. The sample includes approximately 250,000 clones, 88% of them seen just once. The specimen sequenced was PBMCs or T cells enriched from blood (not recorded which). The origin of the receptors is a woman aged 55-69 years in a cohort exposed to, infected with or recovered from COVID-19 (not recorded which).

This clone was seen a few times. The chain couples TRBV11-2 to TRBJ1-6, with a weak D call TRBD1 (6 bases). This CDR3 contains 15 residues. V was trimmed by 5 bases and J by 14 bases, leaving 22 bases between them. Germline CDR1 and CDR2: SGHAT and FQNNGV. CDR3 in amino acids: CASSPEAKGEGTLHF. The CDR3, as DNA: TGTGCCAGCAGCCCGGAGGCAAAGGGGGAGGGCACCCTCCACTTT.

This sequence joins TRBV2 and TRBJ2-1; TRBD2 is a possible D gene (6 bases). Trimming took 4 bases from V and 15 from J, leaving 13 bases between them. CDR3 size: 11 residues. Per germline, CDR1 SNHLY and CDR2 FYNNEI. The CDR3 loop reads CASSGGGSPFF. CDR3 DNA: TGTGCCAGCAGTGGAGGAGGGAGTCCGTTCTTC.

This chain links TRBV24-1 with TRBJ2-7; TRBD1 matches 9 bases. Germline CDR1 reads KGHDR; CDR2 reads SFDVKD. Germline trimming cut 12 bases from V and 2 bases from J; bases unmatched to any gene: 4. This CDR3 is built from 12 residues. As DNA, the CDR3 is TGTGCCGTTGGGACAGGGCCCTACGAGCAGTACTTC. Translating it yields CAVGTGPYEQYF.

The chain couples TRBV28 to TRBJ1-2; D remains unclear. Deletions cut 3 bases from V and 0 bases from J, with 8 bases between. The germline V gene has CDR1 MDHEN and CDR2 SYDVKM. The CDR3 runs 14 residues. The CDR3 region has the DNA TGTGCCAGCAGTTTGCGAGGAGCTAACTATGGCTACACCTTC. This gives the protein CASSLRGANYGYTF.

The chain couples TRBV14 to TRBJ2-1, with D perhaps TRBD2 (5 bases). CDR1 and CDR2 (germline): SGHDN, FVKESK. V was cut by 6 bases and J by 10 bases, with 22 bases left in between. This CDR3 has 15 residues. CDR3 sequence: CASRGKDSPRLEQFF. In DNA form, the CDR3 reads TGTGCCAGCAGGGGAAAGGACTCCCCGAGATTAGAGCAGTTCTTC.

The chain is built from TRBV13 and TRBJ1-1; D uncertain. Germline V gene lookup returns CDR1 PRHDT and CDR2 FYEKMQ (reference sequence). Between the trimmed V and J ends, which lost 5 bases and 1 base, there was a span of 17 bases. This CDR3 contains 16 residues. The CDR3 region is CASSRSTVRRNTEAFF. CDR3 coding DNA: TGTGCCAGCAGCCGATCCACAGTTAGACGGAACACTGAAGCTTTCTTT.

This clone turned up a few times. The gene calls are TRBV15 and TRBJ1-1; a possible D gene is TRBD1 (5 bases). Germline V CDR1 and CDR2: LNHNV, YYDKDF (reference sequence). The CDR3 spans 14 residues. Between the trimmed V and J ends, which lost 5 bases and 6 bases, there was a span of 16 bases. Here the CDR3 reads CATSRRTGGAEAFF. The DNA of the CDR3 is TGTGCCACCAGCCGACGGACTGGGGGGGCTGAAGCTTTCTTT.

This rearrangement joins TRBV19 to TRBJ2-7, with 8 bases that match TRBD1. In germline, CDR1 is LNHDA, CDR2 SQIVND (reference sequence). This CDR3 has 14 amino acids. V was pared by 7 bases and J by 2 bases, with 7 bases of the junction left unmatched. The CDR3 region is CASTSGQGPYEQYF. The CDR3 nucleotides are TGTGCCAGTACTTCAGGACAGGGTCCCTACGAGCAGTACTTC.

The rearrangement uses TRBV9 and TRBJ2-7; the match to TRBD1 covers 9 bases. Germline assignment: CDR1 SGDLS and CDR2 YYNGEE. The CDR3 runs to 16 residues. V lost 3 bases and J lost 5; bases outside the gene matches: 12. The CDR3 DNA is TGTGCCAGCAGCGGAAAAGGGACAGGGAGGTGGGACGAGCAGTACTTC. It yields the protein CASSGKGTGRWDEQYF.

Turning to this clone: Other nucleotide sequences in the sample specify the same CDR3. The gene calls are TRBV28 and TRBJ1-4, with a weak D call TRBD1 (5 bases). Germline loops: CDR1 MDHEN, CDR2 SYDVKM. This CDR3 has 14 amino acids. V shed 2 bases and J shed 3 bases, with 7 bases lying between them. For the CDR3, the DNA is TGTGCCAGCAGTTTAGGGGGGGCTAATGAAAAACTGTTTTTT. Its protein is CASSLGGANEKLFF.

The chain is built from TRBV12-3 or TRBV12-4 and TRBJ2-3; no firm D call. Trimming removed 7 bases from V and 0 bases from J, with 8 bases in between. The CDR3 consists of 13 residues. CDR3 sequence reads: CASKAGSTDTQYF. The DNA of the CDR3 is TGTGCCAGCAAGGCAGGTAGCACAGATACGCAGTATTTT.

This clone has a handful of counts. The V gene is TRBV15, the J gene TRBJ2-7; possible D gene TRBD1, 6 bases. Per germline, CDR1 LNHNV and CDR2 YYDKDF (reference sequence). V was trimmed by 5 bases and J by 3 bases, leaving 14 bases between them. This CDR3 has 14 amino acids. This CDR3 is CATSPRGGNYEQYF. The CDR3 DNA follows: TGTGCCACCAGCCCCAGGGGTGGCAACTACGAGCAGTACTTC.

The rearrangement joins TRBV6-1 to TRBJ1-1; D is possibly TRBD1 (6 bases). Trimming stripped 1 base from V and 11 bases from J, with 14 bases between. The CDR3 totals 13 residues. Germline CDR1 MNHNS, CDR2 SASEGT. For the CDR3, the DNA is TGTGCCAGCAGTGAAGAGGGGACAAGGGCGGCTTTCTTT. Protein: CASSEEGTRAAFF.

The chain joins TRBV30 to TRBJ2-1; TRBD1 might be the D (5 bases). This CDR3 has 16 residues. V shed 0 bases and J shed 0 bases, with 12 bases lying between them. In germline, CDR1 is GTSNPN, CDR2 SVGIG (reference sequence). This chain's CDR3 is CAWSVAGLSSYNEQFF. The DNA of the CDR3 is TGTGCCTGGAGTGTCGCAGGGCTTAGCTCCTACAATGAGCAGTTCTTC.